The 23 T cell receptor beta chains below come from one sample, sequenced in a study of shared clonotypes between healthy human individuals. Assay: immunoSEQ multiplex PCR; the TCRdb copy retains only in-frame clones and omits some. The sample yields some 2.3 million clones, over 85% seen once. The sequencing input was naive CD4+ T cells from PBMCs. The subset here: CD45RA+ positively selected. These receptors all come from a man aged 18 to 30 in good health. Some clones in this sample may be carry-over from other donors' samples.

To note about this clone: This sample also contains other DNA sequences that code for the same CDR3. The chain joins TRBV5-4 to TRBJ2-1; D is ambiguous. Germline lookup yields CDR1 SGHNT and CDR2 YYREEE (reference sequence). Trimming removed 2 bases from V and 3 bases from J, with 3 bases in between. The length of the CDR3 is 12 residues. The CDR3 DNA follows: TGTGCCAGCAGCTTAGACTACAATGAGCAGTTCTTC. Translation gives CASSLDYNEQFF.

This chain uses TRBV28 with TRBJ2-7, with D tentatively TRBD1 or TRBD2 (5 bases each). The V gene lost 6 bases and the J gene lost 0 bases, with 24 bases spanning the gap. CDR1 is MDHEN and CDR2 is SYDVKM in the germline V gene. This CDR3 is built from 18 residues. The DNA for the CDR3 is TGTGCCAGCAGCCTTTCTGGGCTAAGCGGTGGGGGCTCCTACGAGCAGTACTTC. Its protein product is CASSLSGLSGGGSYEQYF. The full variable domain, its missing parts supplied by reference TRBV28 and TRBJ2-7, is DVKVTQSSRYLVKRTGEKVFLECVQDMDHENMFWYRQDPGLGLRLIYFSYDVKMKEKGDIPEGYSVSREKKERFSLILESASTNQTSMYLCASSLSGLSGGGSYEQYFGPGTRLTVT.

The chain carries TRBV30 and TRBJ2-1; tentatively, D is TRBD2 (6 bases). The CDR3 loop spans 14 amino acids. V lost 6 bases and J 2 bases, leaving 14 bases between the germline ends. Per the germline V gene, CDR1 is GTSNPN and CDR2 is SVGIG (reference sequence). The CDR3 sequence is CACPTSLAYNEQFF. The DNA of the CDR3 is TGTGCCTGCCCGACTAGTCTTGCCTACAATGAGCAGTTCTTC.

CDR3 amino acids: CASSLVGTAGSYGYTF. CDR3 coding DNA: TGCGCCAGCAGCTTGGTTGGGACAGCGGGGTCCTATGGCTACACCTTC. The gene calls are TRBV5-1 and TRBJ1-2; 7 bases are a match to TRBD1. Unmatched junction bases numbered 9, after V lost 0 bases and J lost 4 bases. Germline CDR1 SGHRS, CDR2 YFSETQ. The CDR3 consists of 16 residues.

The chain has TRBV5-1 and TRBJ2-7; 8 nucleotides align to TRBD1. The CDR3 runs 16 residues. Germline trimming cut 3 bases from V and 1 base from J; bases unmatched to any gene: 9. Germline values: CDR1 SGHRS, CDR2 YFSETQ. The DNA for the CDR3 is TGCGCCAGCAGCTCGTTCAGGGGGCAACTTTCCTACGAGCAGTACTTC. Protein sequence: CASSSFRGQLSYEQYF.

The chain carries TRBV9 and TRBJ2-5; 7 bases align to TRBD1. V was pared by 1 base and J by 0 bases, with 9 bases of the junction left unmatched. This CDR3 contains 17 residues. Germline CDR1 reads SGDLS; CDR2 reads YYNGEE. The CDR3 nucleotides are TGTGCCAGCAGCGTAAGCCTTGGGACAGCTTACCAAGAGACCCAGTACTTC. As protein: CASSVSLGTAYQETQYF.

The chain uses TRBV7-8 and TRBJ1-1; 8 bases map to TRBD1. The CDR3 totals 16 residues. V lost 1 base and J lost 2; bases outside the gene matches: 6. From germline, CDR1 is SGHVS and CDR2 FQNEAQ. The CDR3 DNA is TGTGCCAGCAGCTTAGTGGCAGGGGGCCGAAACACTGAAGCTTTCTTT. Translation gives CASSLVAGGRNTEAFF. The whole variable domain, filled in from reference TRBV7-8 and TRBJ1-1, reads GAGVSQSPRYKVAKRGQDVALRCDPISGHVSLFWYQQALGQGPEFLTYFQNEAQLDKSGLPSDRFFAERPEGSVSTLKIQRTQQEDSAVYLCASSLVAGGRNTEAFFGQGTRLTVV.

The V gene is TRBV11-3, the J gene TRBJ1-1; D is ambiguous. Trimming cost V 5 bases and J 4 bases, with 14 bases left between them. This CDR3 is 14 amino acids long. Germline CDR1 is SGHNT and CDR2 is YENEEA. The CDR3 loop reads CASSPNSQSTEAFF. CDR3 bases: TGTGCCAGCAGCCCCAACTCCCAGAGCACTGAAGCTTTCTTT.

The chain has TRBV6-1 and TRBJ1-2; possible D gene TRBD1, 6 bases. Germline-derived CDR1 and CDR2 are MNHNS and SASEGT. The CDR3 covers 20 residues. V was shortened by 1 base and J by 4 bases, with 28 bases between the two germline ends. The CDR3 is CASSEEGTWPLTSFRYGYTF. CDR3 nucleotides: TGTGCCAGCAGTGAAGAGGGGACATGGCCCCTAACTTCGTTTCGCTATGGCTACACCTTC.

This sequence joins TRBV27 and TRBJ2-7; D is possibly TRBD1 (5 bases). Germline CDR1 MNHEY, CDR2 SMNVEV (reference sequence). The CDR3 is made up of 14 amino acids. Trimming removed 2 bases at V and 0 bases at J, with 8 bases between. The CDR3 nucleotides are TGTGCCAGCAGTTTACAGGGTTACTCCTACGAGCAGTACTTC. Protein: CASSLQGYSYEQYF.

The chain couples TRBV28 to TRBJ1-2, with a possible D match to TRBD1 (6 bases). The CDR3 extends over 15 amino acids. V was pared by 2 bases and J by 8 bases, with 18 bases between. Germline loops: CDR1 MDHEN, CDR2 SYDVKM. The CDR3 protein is CASSLTGGPSLGYTF. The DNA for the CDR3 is TGTGCCAGCAGTTTAACGGGGGGGCCGTCGCTAGGCTACACCTTC.

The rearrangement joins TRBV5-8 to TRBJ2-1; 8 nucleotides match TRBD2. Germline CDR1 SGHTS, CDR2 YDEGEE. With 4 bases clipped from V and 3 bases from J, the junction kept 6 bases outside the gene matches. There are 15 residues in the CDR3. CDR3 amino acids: CASSGAREGYNEQFF. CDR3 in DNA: TGTGCCAGCAGCGGGGCCCGGGAGGGCTACAATGAGCAGTTCTTC.

CDR3 nucleotides: TGTGCCAGCAGCCAACTAACTAGCACAGATACGCAGTATTTT. It yields the protein CASSQLTSTDTQYF. The J gene is TRBJ2-3, the V gene TRBV11-2, with D unclear. The CDR3 has 14 residues. The V gene lost 5 bases and the J gene lost 0 bases, with 9 bases spanning the gap. Germline CDR1 reads SGHAT; CDR2 reads FQNNGV.

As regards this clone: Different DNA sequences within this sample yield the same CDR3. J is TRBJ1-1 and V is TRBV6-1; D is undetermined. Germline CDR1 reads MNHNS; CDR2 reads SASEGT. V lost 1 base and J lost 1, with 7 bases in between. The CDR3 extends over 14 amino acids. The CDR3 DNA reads TGTGCCAGCAGTGAAGGGGGATCGAACACTGAAGCTTTCTTT. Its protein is CASSEGGSNTEAFF.

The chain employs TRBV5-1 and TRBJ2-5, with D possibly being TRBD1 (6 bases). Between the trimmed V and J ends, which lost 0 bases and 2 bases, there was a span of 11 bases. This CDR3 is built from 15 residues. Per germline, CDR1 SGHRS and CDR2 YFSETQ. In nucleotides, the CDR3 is TGCGCCAGCAGCTTGGCTACAGGGCTACAAGAGACCCAGTACTTC. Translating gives CASSLATGLQETQYF.

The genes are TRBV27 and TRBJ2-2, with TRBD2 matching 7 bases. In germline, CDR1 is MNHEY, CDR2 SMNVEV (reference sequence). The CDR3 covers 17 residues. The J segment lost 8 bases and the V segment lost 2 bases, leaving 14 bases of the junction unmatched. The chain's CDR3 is CASSLATSSRSFGELFF. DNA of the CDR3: TGTGCCAGCAGTTTAGCGACTAGCAGCCGATCTTTTGGGGAGCTGTTTTTT.

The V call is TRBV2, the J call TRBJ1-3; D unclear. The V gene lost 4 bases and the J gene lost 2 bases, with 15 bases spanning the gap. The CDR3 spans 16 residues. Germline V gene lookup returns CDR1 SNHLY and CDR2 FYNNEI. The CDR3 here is CASSAMGGQTGNTIYF. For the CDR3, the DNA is TGTGCCAGCAGTGCAATGGGAGGGCAGACTGGAAACACCATATATTTT.

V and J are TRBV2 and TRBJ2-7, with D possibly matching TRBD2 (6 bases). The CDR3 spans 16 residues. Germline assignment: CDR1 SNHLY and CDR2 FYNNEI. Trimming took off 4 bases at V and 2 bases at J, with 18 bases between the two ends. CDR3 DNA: TGTGCCAGCAGTGGGTTGGGAATAGCGGCTCCCTACGAGCAGTACTTC. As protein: CASSGLGIAAPYEQYF. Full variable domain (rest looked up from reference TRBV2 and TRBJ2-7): EPEVTQTPSHQVTQMGQEVILRCVPISNHLYFYWYRQILGQKVEFLVSFYNNEISEKSEIFDDQFSVERPDGSNFTLKIRSTKLEDSAMYFCASSGLGIAAPYEQYFGPGTRLTVT.

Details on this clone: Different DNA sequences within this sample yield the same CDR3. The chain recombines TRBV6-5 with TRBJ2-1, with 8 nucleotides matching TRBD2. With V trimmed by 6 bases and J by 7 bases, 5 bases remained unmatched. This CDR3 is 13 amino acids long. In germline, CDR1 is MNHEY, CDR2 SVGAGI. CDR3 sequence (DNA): TGTGCCAGCAGAACGGGAGGGGGGAATGAGCAGTTCTTC. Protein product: CASRTGGGNEQFF.

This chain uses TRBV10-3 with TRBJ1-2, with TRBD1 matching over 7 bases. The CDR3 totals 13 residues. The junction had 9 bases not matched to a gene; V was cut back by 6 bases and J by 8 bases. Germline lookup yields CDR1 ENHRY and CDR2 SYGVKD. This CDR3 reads CAIRATGVEGYTF. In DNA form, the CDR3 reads TGTGCCATCAGAGCTACAGGGGTTGAGGGCTACACCTTC.

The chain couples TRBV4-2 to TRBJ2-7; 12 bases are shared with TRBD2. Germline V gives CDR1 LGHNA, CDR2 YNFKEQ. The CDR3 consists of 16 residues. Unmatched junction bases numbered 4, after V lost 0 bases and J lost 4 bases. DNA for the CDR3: TGTGCCAGCAGCCAAGAGGGACTAGCGGGCTTGTACGAGCAGTACTTC. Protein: CASSQEGLAGLYEQYF.

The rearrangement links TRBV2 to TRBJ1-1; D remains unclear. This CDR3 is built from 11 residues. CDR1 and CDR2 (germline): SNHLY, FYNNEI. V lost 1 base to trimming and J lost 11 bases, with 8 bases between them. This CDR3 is CASSEEGAAFF. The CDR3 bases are TGTGCCAGCAGTGAAGAGGGCGCGGCTTTCTTT.

Here the CDR3 reads CASSESDRASYEQYF. DNA of the CDR3: TGTGCCAGCAGTGAGTCAGACAGGGCATCCTACGAGCAGTACTTC. This sequence joins TRBV6-1 and TRBJ2-7, with 7 bases matching TRBD1. Germline V CDR1 and CDR2: MNHNS, SASEGT. CDR3 length: 15 amino acids. J gave up 1 base and V 3 bases, and 6 bases lay outside the gene matches.